The clone carrying this TCR beta chain was observed a few times. Its antigen is still unknown. Looked up from germline, CDR1 is SGHDT and CDR2 is YYEEEE. V was pared by 0 bases and J by 2 bases, with 20 bases between. The CDR3 has 18 residues. The record originates from a study of cytomegalovirus exposure and HLA in healthy donors. General study findings and limits: TRBV6-2, TRBV6-3 and some other V segments were unresolvable in 87-base-pair reads. The classifier reportedly diagnosed cytomegalovirus status with high specificity and sensitivity. Highly shared sequence variants in one cluster were likely a sequencing artifact.

The PCR ran on 60 Vbeta and 13 Jbeta primers. Data came from immunoSEQ multiplex PCR; TCRdb stores just in-frame clones and leaves some out. Here the sample spans under 150,000 clones, approximately 84% being singletons. The material sequenced was PBMCs. The genes are TRBV5-6 and TRBJ2-5; D perhaps matches TRBD2 (6 bases). The sequence came from a boy aged 2-15 years in good health and CMV-seronegative. In nucleotides, the CDR3 is TGTGCCAGCAGCTTGGTGGGATTGGGCGGGGTCCTACAAGAGACCCAGTACTTC. Its translation: CASSLVGLGGVLQETQYF. Full variable domain (remainder filled in from reference TRBV5-6 and TRBJ2-5): DAGVTQSPTHLIKTRGQQVTLRCSPKSGHDTVSWYQQALGQGPQFIFQYYEEEERQRGNFPDRFSGHQFPNYSSELNVNALLLGDSALYLCASSLVGLGGVLQETQYFGPGTRLLVL.